The source of this T cell receptor (beta chain) is a study of regulatory T cells in long-lasting Graves disease. Time point defined: newly diagnosed GD, antithyroid drugs for less than 3 months. The TCR library was made from RNA extracted from PBMCs. It was American Thyroid Association guidelines that determined Graves' disease diagnosis. Study-level results: Not thyroid tissue but only peripheral blood was studied.

This clonotype was found many times. Antigen specificity is unknown. The authors built TCR beta libraries using iRepertoire HTBI primers and Arm-PCR of CDR3 regions. MiXCR, run by TCRdb on the multiplex PCR reads, gives a single entry per CDR3 protein. The data contain some 450,000 distinct CDR3 sequences, around 17% of them singletons. Trimming pared 4 bases from V and 6 bases from J, leaving 15 bases between. Germline V gene data show CDR1 as LGHDT and CDR2 as YNNKEL (reference sequence). The CDR3 consists of 14 residues. These sequences were also reported in another study, on T cells in Graves' hyperthyroidism and ophthalmopathy.

The receptor was derived from a woman aged 25 to 39 with Graves disease. The chain links TRBV3-1 to TRBJ1-1; D remains ambiguous. The sequences come from peripheral blood mononuclear cells (PBMCs), collected at new diagnosis, from a patient treated with antithyroid drugs. The CDR3 DNA sequence: TGTGCCAGCAGCCTTTTAAGTATTCAGGCTGAAGCTTTCTTT. Translating gives CASSLLSIQAEAFF.